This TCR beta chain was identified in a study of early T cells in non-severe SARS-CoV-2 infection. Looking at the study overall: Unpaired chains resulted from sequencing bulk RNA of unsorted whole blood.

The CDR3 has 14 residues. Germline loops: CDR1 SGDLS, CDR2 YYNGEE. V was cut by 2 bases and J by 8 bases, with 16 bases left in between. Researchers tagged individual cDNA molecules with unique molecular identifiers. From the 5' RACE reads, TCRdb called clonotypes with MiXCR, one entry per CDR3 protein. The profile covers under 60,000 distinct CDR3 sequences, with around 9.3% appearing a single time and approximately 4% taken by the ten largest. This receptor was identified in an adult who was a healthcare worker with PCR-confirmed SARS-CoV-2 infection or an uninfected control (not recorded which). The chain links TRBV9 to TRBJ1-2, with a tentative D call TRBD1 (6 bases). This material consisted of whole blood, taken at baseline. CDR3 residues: CASSVGGALSGYTF. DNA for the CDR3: TGTGCCAGCAGCGTCGGGGGGGCCCTTTCGGGCTACACCTTC.